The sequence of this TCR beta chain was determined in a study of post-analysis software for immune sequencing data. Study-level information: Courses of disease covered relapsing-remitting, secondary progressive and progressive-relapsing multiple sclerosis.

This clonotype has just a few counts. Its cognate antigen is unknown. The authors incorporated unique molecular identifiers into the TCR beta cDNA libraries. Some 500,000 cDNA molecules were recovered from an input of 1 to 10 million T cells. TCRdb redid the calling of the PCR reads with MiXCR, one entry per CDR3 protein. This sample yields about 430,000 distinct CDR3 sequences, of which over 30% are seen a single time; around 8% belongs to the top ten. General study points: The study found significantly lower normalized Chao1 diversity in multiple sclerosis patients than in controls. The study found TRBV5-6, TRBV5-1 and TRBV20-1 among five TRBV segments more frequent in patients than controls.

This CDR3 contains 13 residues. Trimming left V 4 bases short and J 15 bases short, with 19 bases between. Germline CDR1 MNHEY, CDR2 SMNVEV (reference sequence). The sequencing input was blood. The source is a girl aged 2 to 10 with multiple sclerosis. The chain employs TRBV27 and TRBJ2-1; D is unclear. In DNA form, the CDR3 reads TGTGCCAGCAGTTACGAACGAAACAGAGTTCTGTTCTTC. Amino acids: CASSYERNRVLFF.